The 28 T cell receptor beta chains below were found in one sample sequenced in a study of blood T cell repertoires in COVID-19. Profiling relied on immunoSEQ multiplex PCR, and the TCRdb table lists in-frame clones only, not all of them. Among 100,000 to 120,000 clones listed, roughly 85% were seen once. The sample consisted of peripheral blood. These receptors were obtained from a human donor in a cohort sampled during active COVID-19.

The chain links TRBV5-1 to TRBJ2-7; D perhaps matches TRBD2 (5 bases). This CDR3 comprises 13 residues. Germline V lookup: CDR1 SGHRS, CDR2 YFSETQ. V lost 0 bases to trimming and J lost 3 bases, with 7 bases between them. The CDR3 DNA reads as TGCGCCAGCAGCTTGGGACTAAACTACGAGCAGTACTTC. This encodes CASSLGLNYEQYF.

The rearrangement uses TRBV5-4 and TRBJ2-7; TRBD1 aligns across 8 bases. V trimming: 4 bases; J trimming: 9 bases; junction bases outside the gene matches: 15. CDR1 and CDR2 (germline): SGHNT, YYREEE (reference sequence). The CDR3 covers 15 residues. The CDR3, as DNA: TGTGCCAGCAGCACGCCGGACAGGGCAAATATCGGGCAGTACTTC. Translation gives CASSTPDRANIGQYF.

As regards this clone: One end of the junction varies from germline; a read error may be responsible. The rearrangement links TRBV7-9 to TRBJ2-3, with D possibly matching TRBD1 (6 bases). In germline, CDR1 is SEHNR, CDR2 FQNEAQ (reference sequence). There are 11 residues in the CDR3. The CDR3 here is CATADRPSANF. In DNA form, the CDR3 reads TGTGCCACCGCGGACAGACCATCGGCCAATTTT.

The rearrangement uses TRBV29-1 and TRBJ2-7; a possible D gene is TRBD2 (5 bases). The CDR3 length is 14 residues. Germline loops: CDR1 SQVTM, CDR2 ANQGSEA. V was pared by 6 bases and J by 4 bases, with 19 bases between. The CDR3 spells CSVSPEVGFYEQYF. Written as DNA, the CDR3 is TGCAGCGTCTCCCCGGAGGTAGGGTTTTACGAGCAGTACTTC.

This clone was seen only once. This chain links TRBV10-2 with TRBJ1-1, with D possibly matching TRBD1 (5 bases). Germline values: CDR1 WSHSY, CDR2 SAAADI. The CDR3 has 14 residues. V lost 6 bases and J lost 4, with 15 bases in between. DNA for the CDR3: TGCGCCAGCAGGGGGGGGAGCAGGAGCACTGAAGCTTTCTTT. This gives the protein CASRGGSRSTEAFF.

This chain connects TRBV19 to TRBJ1-1; tentative D call: TRBD1 (5 bases). The CDR3 has 12 residues. V lost 3 bases, J lost 4 bases, and 6 bases lay in between. Germline CDR1 reads LNHDA; CDR2 reads SQIVND (reference sequence). CDR3 bases: TGTGCCAGTAGTATGGGGCCCACTGAAGCTTTCTTT. Protein product: CASSMGPTEAFF.

This clone was recorded a few times. This chain links TRBV2 with TRBJ1-1; a possible D gene is TRBD1 (6 bases). The CDR3 contains 14 residues. Germline V gene sequence: CDR1 SNHLY, CDR2 FYNNEI. Trimming removed 4 bases from V and 4 bases from J, with 13 bases in between. CDR3 protein: CASSVTRGFTEAFF. The CDR3 region has the DNA TGTGCCAGCAGTGTTACCAGGGGCTTCACTGAAGCTTTCTTT.

This clone was seen once. The chain is built from TRBV10-2 and TRBJ1-4; the D is unclear. The CDR3 contains 14 residues. Germline V gives CDR1 WSHSY, CDR2 SAAADI. V shed 5 bases and J shed 0 bases, with 7 bases lying between them. The CDR3 nucleotides are TGCGCCAGCAGTAAGGACTCAACTAATGAAAAACTGTTTTTT. Its protein is CASSKDSTNEKLFF.

This chain uses TRBV5-1 with TRBJ2-2; D gene ambiguous. Germline V lookup: CDR1 SGHRS, CDR2 YFSETQ. V lost 3 bases and J 0 bases, leaving 9 bases between the germline ends. This CDR3 contains 15 residues. The CDR3 loop is CASSSHRANTGELFF. The CDR3 DNA reads as TGCGCCAGCAGCTCCCACAGAGCGAACACCGGGGAGCTGTTTTTT.

This clone was seen more than once but under ten times. The chain joins TRBV2 to TRBJ2-2, with a tentative D call TRBD1 (6 bases). This CDR3 is 14 amino acids long. The germline CDR1 and CDR2 sequences are SNHLY and FYNNEI. The ends were cut back, 6 bases at V and 4 bases at J, with 12 bases in the middle. In nucleotides, the CDR3 is TGTGCCAGCAGACAGGGCGGTAGCACCGGGGAGCTGTTTTTT. Translation gives CASRQGGSTGELFF.

CDR3 DNA: TGTGCCAGTAGCGGGGCGGGGACAGGAGATGGCTACACCTTC. Its translation is CASSGAGTGDGYTF. The chain links TRBV19 to TRBJ1-2; TRBD1 agrees at 8 bases. The CDR3 has 14 residues. CDR1 is LNHDA and CDR2 is SQIVND in the germline V gene (reference sequence). The junction had 9 bases not matched to a gene; V was cut back by 6 bases and J by 6 bases.

The DNA of the CDR3 is TGTGCCAGTAGAAGCCCAAGGGGACAGGGCACCAATCAGCCCCAGCATTTT. The encoded protein is CASRSPRGQGTNQPQHF. The rearrangement uses TRBV19 and TRBJ1-5, with 9 positions matching TRBD1. The CDR3 sequence is 17 residues long. The J segment lost 3 bases and the V segment lost 6 bases, leaving 12 bases of the junction unmatched. Germline assignment: CDR1 LNHDA and CDR2 SQIVND (reference sequence).

The J gene is TRBJ2-5, the V gene TRBV2; 11 bases fit TRBD2. The CDR3 has 14 amino acids. V dropped 5 bases and J dropped 2; count of bases not matched to a gene: 1. Germline V lookup: CDR1 SNHLY, CDR2 FYNNEI. Written as DNA, the CDR3 is TGTGCCAGCAGTCTAGCGGGGGGACAAGAGACCCAGTACTTC. This translates into CASSLAGGQETQYF.

The chain recombines TRBV10-3 with TRBJ1-4, with D possibly being TRBD1 (5 bases). This CDR3 is 16 amino acids long. CDR1 is ENHRY, CDR2 SYGVKD, per germline. The V gene lost 0 bases and the J gene lost 4 bases, with 12 bases spanning the gap. CDR3 protein: CAISESDHRNNEKLFF. Written as DNA, the CDR3 is TGTGCCATCAGTGAGTCGGACCACAGGAATAATGAAAAACTGTTTTTT.

This chain uses TRBV6-1 with TRBJ2-5; a possible D gene is TRBD2 (6 bases). CDR1 MNHNS and CDR2 SASEGT come from the germline V gene. The V end lost 3 bases, the J end lost 5 bases, and 16 bases lay between the germline ends. The CDR3 sequence is 15 residues long. CDR3 DNA sequence: TGTGCCAGCAGTGAGGACTCACCTCGGGGGGAGACCCAGTACTTC. Its translation is CASSEDSPRGETQYF.

The rearrangement links TRBV15 to TRBJ2-3, with a possible D match to TRBD1 (6 bases). V shed 5 bases and J shed 2 bases, with 14 bases lying between them. Germline CDR1 reads LNHNV; CDR2 reads YYDKDF (reference sequence). This CDR3 region has 15 residues. The CDR3 nucleotides read TGTGCCACCAGCGCTCAGGGGTGGGACACAGATACGCAGTATTTT. The encoded protein is CATSAQGWDTDTQYF.

This clone has only one observation. The rearrangement joins TRBV14 to TRBJ2-2; D perhaps matches TRBD2 (6 bases). Trimming left V 1 base short and J 4 bases short, with 10 bases between. The CDR3 is 15 residues long. The V gene's germline CDR1 is SGHDN and CDR2 FVKESK. The CDR3 nucleotides are TGTGCCAGCAGCCAAGCGGGAGTGAGCACCGGGGAGCTGTTTTTT. Translated: CASSQAGVSTGELFF. Looking up the rest from reference TRBV14 and TRBJ2-2 gives the full variable domain: EAGVTQFPSHSVIEKGQTVTLRCDPISGHDNLYWYRRVMGKEIKFLLHFVKESKQDESGMPNNRFLAERTGGTYSTLKVQPAELEDSGVYFCASSQAGVSTGELFFGEGSRLTVL.

This chain joins TRBV19 and TRBJ2-6; maybe TRBD1 (6 bases). Germline V CDR1 and CDR2: LNHDA, SQIVND (reference sequence). V was clipped by 10 bases and J by 2 bases, with 12 bases between them. This CDR3 contains 14 residues. The DNA of the CDR3 is TGTGCCACCTCTCACAGGGCTGGGGCCAACGTCCTGACTTTC. Protein: CATSHRAGANVLTF.

The rearrangement joins TRBV27 to TRBJ2-3, with a tentative D call TRBD2 (6 bases). Germline lookup yields CDR1 MNHEY and CDR2 SMNVEV (reference sequence). V lost 4 bases to trimming and J lost 8 bases, with 13 bases between them. CDR3 length: 13 residues. CDR3 protein: CASSSDWGGTQYF. CDR3 DNA: TGTGCCAGCAGTTCGGACTGGGGAGGTACGCAGTATTTT.

The V gene is TRBV7-9, the J gene TRBJ1-2, with TRBD1 identical over 11 bases. Trimming at V came to 6 bases and at J to 4 bases, leaving 7 bases not matched to a gene. Per the germline V gene, CDR1 is SEHNR and CDR2 is FQNEAQ (reference sequence). The CDR3 totals 15 residues. DNA of the CDR3: TGTGCCAGCAGTTCTCCCGGGACAGGGGGCTATGGCTACACCTTC. Translated, it gives CASSSPGTGGYGYTF. Combining the CDR3 with reference TRBV7-9 and TRBJ1-2 gives the whole variable domain DTGVSQNPRHKITKRGQNVTFRCDPISEHNRLYWYRQTLGQGPEFLTYFQNEAQLEKSRLLSDRFSAERPKGSFSTLEIQRTEQGDSAMYLCASSSPGTGGYGYTFGSGTRLTVV.

CDR3 residues: CASSLQGANTEAFF. CDR3 in DNA: TGTGCCAGCAGCTTACAGGGGGCGAACACTGAAGCTTTCTTT. This chain links TRBV5-6 with TRBJ1-1, with 9 nucleotides matching TRBD1. Germline assignment: CDR1 SGHDT and CDR2 YYEEEE. The J segment lost 1 base and the V segment lost 2 bases, leaving 0 bases of the junction unmatched. The CDR3 covers 14 residues.

The chain carries TRBV9 and TRBJ2-7, with 14 bases aligning to TRBD2. The length of the CDR3 is 15 residues. J gave up 4 bases and V 5 bases, and 5 bases lay outside the gene matches. Germline assignment: CDR1 SGDLS and CDR2 YYNGEE. The CDR3 nucleotides are TGTGCCAGCAGTCCCGGGACTAGCGGGGGATACGAGCAGTACTTC. Amino acids: CASSPGTSGGYEQYF.

This clone appeared a single time. J is TRBJ2-7 and V is TRBV18; 8 nucleotides line up with TRBD1. The germline V gene encodes CDR1 KGHSH and CDR2 LQKENI. This CDR3 has 15 amino acids. V dropped 6 bases and J dropped 3; count of bases not matched to a gene: 10. CDR3 amino acids: CASSNDPGGNYEQYF. The CDR3 DNA is TGTGCCAGCTCCAATGACCCAGGGGGCAACTACGAGCAGTACTTC.

Here the CDR3 reads CASSSSGGVNEQFF. The CDR3 region has the DNA TGCGCCAGCAGCTCAAGCGGGGGGGTCAATGAGCAGTTCTTC. The chain recombines TRBV5-1 with TRBJ2-1; 10 bases line up with TRBD2. The length of the CDR3 is 14 residues. CDR1 and CDR2 from the germline V gene are SGHRS and YFSETQ. The V gene end was trimmed by 3 bases and the J gene end by 6 bases; junction bases not matched to a gene: 3.

V usage is TRBV2 and J usage is TRBJ1-1; 7 bases map to TRBD1. The trim removed 6 bases at V and 1 base at J, leaving 5 bases unmatched. The germline V gene encodes CDR1 SNHLY and CDR2 FYNNEI. The CDR3 is 14 amino acids. CDR3 sequence: CASRLTGSNTEAFF. The CDR3 nucleotides read TGTGCCAGCAGATTGACAGGGTCGAACACTGAAGCTTTCTTT.

V usage is TRBV28 and J usage is TRBJ2-7; 10 bases are shared with TRBD1. This CDR3 has 17 amino acids. V was pared by 5 bases and J by 5 bases, with 15 bases of the junction left unmatched. Germline V CDR1 and CDR2: MDHEN, SYDVKM. CDR3 loop: CASSPIPGQGTTDEQYF. The CDR3 nucleotides are TGTGCCAGCAGTCCGATACCGGGACAGGGGACAACGGACGAGCAGTACTTC. Drawing the rest from reference TRBV28 and TRBJ2-7, the complete variable domain is DVKVTQSSRYLVKRTGEKVFLECVQDMDHENMFWYRQDPGLGLRLIYFSYDVKMKEKGDIPEGYSVSREKKERFSLILESASTNQTSMYLCASSPIPGQGTTDEQYFGPGTRLTVT.

V gene TRBV27 combines with J gene TRBJ1-5; 8 bases match TRBD1. Germline CDR1 MNHEY, CDR2 SMNVEV (reference sequence). V lost 6 bases and J lost 3; bases outside the gene matches: 10. The CDR3 has 16 residues. The CDR3 nucleotides are TGTGCCAGCAGCGACAGGGGCGAGCCCAACAATCAGCCCCAGCATTTT. Translating it yields CASSDRGEPNNQPQHF.

About this clone: Other nucleotide sequences from this sample produce the same CDR3. V usage is TRBV5-1 and J usage is TRBJ1-4, with D possibly matching TRBD1 (5 bases). V lost 5 bases to trimming and J lost 3 bases, with 11 bases between them. Per germline, CDR1 SGHRS and CDR2 YFSETQ. This CDR3 is 14 amino acids long. The CDR3 bases are TGCGCCAGCAGGCAGGGCCCATCTAATGAAAAACTGTTTTTT. It yields the protein CASRQGPSNEKLFF.